The next 16 T cell receptor beta chains were all read from a single sample in a study of T cells after posttransplantation cyclophosphamide. Cells defined as naive were viable CD3+CD4+ or CD3+CD8+ and CCR7+CD45RA+CD45RO-CD95-CD27+CD28+. Generated by immunoSEQ multiplex PCR, the TCRdb table keeps only in-frame clones and is missing some. The sample has more than 30,000 clones, around nine tenths seen once. The sample taken for sequencing was naive CD4+ T cells sorted from PBMCs. These receptors were collected from a woman aged 60 to 75 in good health, CMV-negative, and a related stem cell transplant donor.

The V and J genes are TRBV7-9 and TRBJ2-7; the D is unclear. The CDR3 is 13 residues long. From germline, CDR1 is SEHNR and CDR2 FQNEAQ (reference sequence). The V gene lost 1 base and the J gene lost 5 bases, with 9 bases spanning the gap. CDR3 in DNA: TGTGCCAGCAGCTTAGATGCACTCCACGAGCAGTACTTC. The encoded protein is CASSLDALHEQYF.

The rearrangement uses TRBV19 and TRBJ1-1; the D gene is possibly TRBD1 (5 bases). Germline CDR1 and CDR2: LNHDA and SQIVND (reference sequence). The V end lost 4 bases, the J end lost 3 bases, and 15 bases lay between the germline ends. The CDR3 covers 15 residues. The CDR3 is CASSTSGGSDTEAFF. Written as DNA, the CDR3 is TGTGCCAGTAGTACCTCGGGGGGGTCGGACACTGAAGCTTTCTTT.

Concerning this clone itself: At the DNA level, this CDR3 is encoded by other sequences in the same sample as well. This rearrangement joins TRBV12-5 to TRBJ1-1; the D gene is possibly TRBD1 (5 bases). The CDR3 runs 16 residues. The ends were cut back, 9 bases at V and 11 bases at J, with 31 bases in the middle. The germline V gene has CDR1 LGHNT and CDR2 FRNRAP. The CDR3 protein is CASGPTNTGGNVTAFF. The CDR3 DNA reads TGTGCTAGCGGTCCAACAAATACGGGGGGTAATGTGACCGCTTTCTTT. Full variable domain (remainder filled in from reference TRBV12-5 and TRBJ1-1): DARVTQTPRHKVTEMGQEVTMRCQPILGHNTVFWYRQTMMQGLELLAYFRNRAPLDDSGMPKDRFSAEMPDATLATLKIQPSEPRDSAVYFCASGPTNTGGNVTAFFGQGTRLTVV.

This chain links TRBV10-3 with TRBJ1-1, with D perhaps matching TRBD1 (5 bases). The CDR3 contains 13 residues. Germline V gives CDR1 ENHRY, CDR2 SYGVKD. Deletions cut 10 bases from V and 0 bases from J, with 12 bases between. CDR3 loop: CATRQLMNTEAFF. Written as DNA, the CDR3 is TGTGCCACCAGACAGCTTATGAACACTGAAGCTTTCTTT.

The V gene is TRBV5-1, the J gene TRBJ2-7, with TRBD2 identical over 7 bases. J was trimmed by 3 bases and V by 0 bases; bases with no gene match: 3. This CDR3 contains 14 residues. Germline lookup yields CDR1 SGHRS and CDR2 YFSETQ. CDR3 protein: CASSLGRGSYEQYF. The DNA of the CDR3 is TGCGCCAGCAGCTTGGGGCGCGGGAGCTACGAGCAGTACTTC.

This clone came up once. This chain uses TRBV12-1 with TRBJ2-7; TRBD2 was called by the table and not checked on the DNA. TRBV12-1 is noted as a pseudogene. This CDR3 contains 15 residues. CDR3 in DNA: TGTGCCAGCAGCTTTGCAGCGGGGGGACCCTACGAGCAGTACTTC. This translates into CASSFAAGGPYEQYF.

The CDR3 nucleotides read TGTGCCAGCAGTAGACAATATAGCAATCAGCCCCAGCATTTT. Amino acid sequence: CASSRQYSNQPQHF. The chain has TRBV6-1 and TRBJ1-5; no definite D call. This CDR3 contains 14 residues. V was cut by 5 bases and J by 0 bases, with 8 bases left in between. Germline loops: CDR1 MNHNS, CDR2 SASEGT.

This rearrangement joins TRBV9 to TRBJ2-3; 13 bases map to TRBD2. The trim removed 3 bases at V and 4 bases at J, leaving 5 bases unmatched. The CDR3 contains 16 residues. Germline V gene sequence: CDR1 SGDLS, CDR2 YYNGEE. The CDR3 loop reads CASSATSGRASDTQYF. The CDR3 DNA reads as TGTGCCAGCAGCGCCACTAGCGGGAGGGCGTCAGATACGCAGTATTTT.

In the case of this clone: In the same sample, other DNA sequences code for this CDR3. This chain links TRBV19 with TRBJ1-4, with D possibly TRBD1 on 6 matching bases. The germline V gene has CDR1 LNHDA and CDR2 SQIVND (reference sequence). Trimming took off 6 bases at V and 7 bases at J, with 15 bases between the two ends. CDR3 length equals 14 residues. DNA of the CDR3: TGTGCCAGTAGGAACATCAGGGGAACTGAAAAACTGTTTTTT. This sequence encodes CASRNIRGTEKLFF.

The V and J genes are TRBV5-4 and TRBJ1-4; maybe TRBD1 (6 bases). Germline V CDR1 and CDR2: SGHNT, YYREEE (reference sequence). CDR3 size: 17 residues. V lost 3 bases and J 7 bases, leaving 22 bases between the germline ends. The CDR3 reads CASSSRTDRSDVEKLFF. CDR3 nucleotides: TGTGCCAGCAGCTCGAGGACAGACAGGTCGGATGTTGAAAAACTGTTTTTT.

The rearrangement joins TRBV25-1 to TRBJ1-1; maybe TRBD1 (5 bases). Germline V gene lookup returns CDR1 MGHDK and CDR2 SYGVNS. V lost 3 bases, J lost 4 bases, and 18 bases lay in between. The CDR3 consists of 16 residues. CDR3 sequence: CASSESVGREATEAFF. The CDR3 DNA sequence: TGTGCCAGCAGTGAGTCGGTGGGGCGGGAAGCCACTGAAGCTTTCTTT.

This rearrangement joins TRBV9 to TRBJ2-1; tentative D call: TRBD2 (5 bases). This CDR3 is built from 13 residues. The V gene lost 4 bases and the J gene lost 9 bases, with 14 bases spanning the gap. Germline lookup yields CDR1 SGDLS and CDR2 YYNGEE. The CDR3 DNA is TGTGCCAGCAGCCCAGGAGGTCGGGCTGAGCAGTTCTTC. Translated: CASSPGGRAEQFF.

The J gene is TRBJ1-2, the V gene TRBV7-3; no definite D call. V was clipped by 4 bases and J by 4 bases, with 13 bases between them. CDR3 length: 14 residues. Germline-derived CDR1 and CDR2 are SGHTA and FQGTGA. CDR3 residues: CASSSSSGSYGYTF. As DNA, the CDR3 is TGTGCCAGCAGCTCATCCTCGGGGTCCTATGGCTACACCTTC.

The genes are TRBV11-2 and TRBJ2-3; tentatively, D is TRBD2 (5 bases). The CDR3 has 17 amino acids. The germline V gene encodes CDR1 SGHAT and CDR2 FQNNGV. V dropped 0 bases and J dropped 6 bases, with 19 bases sitting between them. In DNA, the CDR3 is TGTGCCAGCAGCTTAGAACACCCCCCTAGCTGGTACGATACGCAGTATTTT. This translates into CASSLEHPPSWYDTQYF.

The genes are TRBV7-6 and TRBJ2-7; TRBD2 matches at 9 bases. This CDR3 contains 13 residues. The V gene's germline CDR1 is SGHVS and CDR2 FNYEAQ. The V gene end was trimmed by 8 bases and the J gene end by 0 bases; junction bases not matched to a gene: 2. The CDR3 DNA reads TGTGCCAGCGCGGGGGGGGGCTCCTACGAGCAGTACTTC. It encodes CASAGGGSYEQYF. Full variable domain (remainder filled in from reference TRBV7-6 and TRBJ2-7): GAGVSQSPRYKVTKRGQDVALRCDPISGHVSLYWYRQALGQGPEFLTYFNYEAQQDKSGLPNDRFSAERPEGSISTLTIQRTEQRDSAMYRCASAGGGSYEQYFGPGTRLTVT.

The chain employs TRBV5-1 and TRBJ1-3; D perhaps matches TRBD1 (6 bases). CDR3 size: 15 residues. Trimming took 4 bases from V and 0 from J, leaving 11 bases between them. Germline V gene data show CDR1 as SGHRS and CDR2 as YFSETQ. The CDR3, as DNA: TGCGCCAGCAGCCTCGGGACACTCTCTGGAAACACCATATATTTT. It codes for CASSLGTLSGNTIYF.